The 27 T cell receptor beta chains below all came from one sample that was sequenced in a study of PD-L1 blockade in urothelial cancer (dated by TCRdb to the late 2010s). The time point label on this specimen signifies: peripheral blood 6 weeks after treatment start. The library was made by the immunoSEQ multiplex PCR assay. This immuneACCESS table, as held by TCRdb, lists in-frame sequences with V and J called but not all clones. Of the missing ones, under half trace to an unresolved V gene in checked studies; the others have no known cause. This sample gives some 51,000 clones in total; 70% to 90% of them show up just once. Around 2.5% of the sample is held by the ten biggest clonotypes. Specimen: PBMCs, collected around atezolizumab (anti-PD-L1) treatment. These TCRs come from a man in his 60s with urothelial cancer.

Here the CDR3 reads CASSLDGNIYNEQFF. For the CDR3, the DNA is TGTGCCAGCAGCTTAGACGGGAATATCTACAATGAGCAGTTCTTC. The genes are TRBV7-2 and TRBJ2-1; the D gene is possibly TRBD2 (5 bases). V was pared by 1 base and J by 3 bases, with 10 bases between. The CDR3 consists of 15 residues. Germline CDR1 and CDR2: SGHTA and FQGNSA. Supplemented by reference TRBV7-2 and TRBJ2-1, the full variable domain reads GAGVSQSPSNKVTEKGKDVELRCDPISGHTALYWYRQSLGQGLEFLIYFQGNSAPDKSGLPSDRFSAERTGGSVSTLTIQRTQQEDSAVYLCASSLDGNIYNEQFFGPGTRLTVL.

The V gene is TRBV25-1, the J gene TRBJ1-2; TRBD1 is a possible D gene (6 bases). The V end lost 3 bases, the J end lost 7 bases, and 9 bases lay between the germline ends. CDR1 is MGHDK, CDR2 SYGVNS, per germline. CDR3 length: 12 amino acids. CDR3 amino acids: CASSDTTGGYTF. The CDR3 DNA reads TGTGCCAGCAGTGACACGACAGGTGGCTACACCTTC.

The chain is built from TRBV12-5 and TRBJ1-5; D is unclear. In germline, CDR1 is LGHNT, CDR2 FRNRAP. The CDR3 runs 14 residues. Trimming left V 2 bases short and J 5 bases short, with 10 bases between. The CDR3 is CASGLSARDQPQHF. The CDR3 nucleotides read TGTGCTAGTGGTTTGAGCGCGAGGGATCAGCCCCAGCATTTT. The whole variable domain, filled in from reference TRBV12-5 and TRBJ1-5, reads DARVTQTPRHKVTEMGQEVTMRCQPILGHNTVFWYRQTMMQGLELLAYFRNRAPLDDSGMPKDRFSAEMPDATLATLKIQPSEPRDSAVYFCASGLSARDQPQHFGDGTRLSIL.

This rearrangement joins TRBV6-5 to TRBJ1-5, with TRBD1 matching over 8 bases. The CDR3 consists of 16 residues. The ends lost 4 bases at V and 2 bases at J; junction bases unmatched: 7. From germline, CDR1 is MNHEY and CDR2 SVGAGI. The CDR3 here is CASSFGQGLGNQPQHF. For the CDR3, the DNA is TGTGCCAGCAGTTTCGGACAGGGCCTGGGCAATCAGCCCCAGCATTTT.

The chain is built from TRBV7-9 and TRBJ2-7, with 7 bases matching TRBD1. The V and J ends lost 7 bases and 6 bases, in that order; junction bases with no gene match: 18. The CDR3 contains 16 residues. CDR1 and CDR2 (germline): SEHNR, FQNEAQ (reference sequence). The DNA of the CDR3 is TGTGCCAGCACTCCTCCTGGTAAGGGGGCAAATGGCGAGCAGTACTTC. Its translation is CASTPPGKGANGEQYF.

The rearrangement links TRBV11-3 to TRBJ2-2, with no clear D. The CDR3 runs 14 residues. Trimming removed 2 bases at V and 3 bases at J, with 7 bases between. The germline V gene encodes CDR1 SGHNT and CDR2 YENEEA. The CDR3 bases are TGTGCCAGCAGCTTAATTGCGGACACCGGGGAGCTGTTTTTT. Protein sequence: CASSLIADTGELFF.

The V gene is TRBV7-9, the J gene TRBJ1-2; 9 bases fit TRBD1. The V gene end was trimmed by 5 bases and the J gene end by 0 bases; junction bases not matched to a gene: 10. This CDR3 region has 17 residues. Germline CDR1 is SEHNR and CDR2 is FQNEAQ (reference sequence). This chain's CDR3 is CASSQGQGWAANYGYTF. CDR3 sequence (DNA): TGTGCCAGCAGCCAGGGACAGGGTTGGGCTGCTAACTATGGCTACACCTTC.

The chain couples TRBV5-1 to TRBJ2-2, with 10 bases aligning to TRBD1. Trimming cost V 5 bases and J 1 base; bases outside gene matches: 2. The CDR3 runs to 15 residues. Germline CDR1 and CDR2: SGHRS and YFSETQ. CDR3 nucleotides: TGCGCCAGCAGGACAGGGGGCATGAACACCGGGGAGCTGTTTTTT. Translated, it gives CASRTGGMNTGELFF.

V usage is TRBV11-3 and J usage is TRBJ2-3; D might be TRBD1 (5 bases). V gave up 3 bases and J gave up 2 bases, with 12 bases separating them. CDR3 length: 15 residues. Germline V CDR1 and CDR2: SGHNT, YENEEA. The CDR3 reads CASSLAGIFTDTQYF. The CDR3 DNA reads as TGTGCCAGCAGCTTGGCAGGGATTTTCACAGATACGCAGTATTTT. The variable domain in full, completed from reference TRBV11-3 and TRBJ2-3, reads EAGVVQSPRYKIIEKKQPVAFWCNPISGHNTLYWYLQNLGQGPELLIRYENEEAVDDSQLPKDRFSAERLKGVDSTLKIQPAELGDSAVYLCASSLAGIFTDTQYFGPGTRLTVL.

The chain combines TRBV19 with TRBJ2-5; 8 nucleotides line up with TRBD1. This CDR3 has 15 residues. The J segment lost 2 bases and the V segment lost 5 bases, leaving 7 bases of the junction unmatched. The germline V gene encodes CDR1 LNHDA and CDR2 SQIVND (reference sequence). The CDR3 sequence: CASSPDRGGQETQYF. CDR3 nucleotide sequence: TGTGCCAGTAGTCCCGACAGGGGTGGGCAAGAGACCCAGTACTTC.

This chain connects TRBV9 to TRBJ1-2; D is unresolved. Germline V gene data show CDR1 as SGDLS and CDR2 as YYNGEE. The CDR3 sequence is 13 residues long. The V end was cut by 7 bases, the J end by 2 bases, with 12 bases between. The chain's CDR3 is CASSPVGNYGYTF. The CDR3 nucleotides read TGTGCCAGCTCTCCAGTCGGGAACTATGGCTACACCTTC.

In its sample, this clone was seen a few times. V is TRBV30 and J is TRBJ1-2; 9 nucleotides agree with TRBD1. CDR3 length equals 13 residues. Germline CDR1 is GTSNPN and CDR2 is SVGIG (reference sequence). V trimming: 6 bases; J trimming: 8 bases; junction bases outside the gene matches: 10. In DNA form, the CDR3 reads TGTGCCTGCCTATTAGGGACAGGGAGCGGCTACACCTTC. Amino acid sequence: CACLLGTGSGYTF.

V is TRBV30 and J is TRBJ1-2; D not resolved. Germline CDR1 is GTSNPN and CDR2 is SVGIG (reference sequence). The CDR3 runs to 14 residues. The V and J ends lost 0 bases and 5 bases respectively, with 13 bases between them. CDR3 residues: CAWSVLGGLYGYTF. In DNA, the CDR3 is TGTGCCTGGAGTGTACTAGGAGGACTTTATGGCTACACCTTC. The whole variable domain, filled in from reference TRBV30 and TRBJ1-2, reads SQTIHQWPATLVQPVGSPLSLECTVEGTSNPNLYWYRQAAGRGLQLLFYSVGIGQISSEVPQNLSASRPQDRQFILSSKKLLLSDSGFYLCAWSVLGGLYGYTFGSGTRLTVV.

This chain uses TRBV11-2 with TRBJ2-5; 7 bases align to TRBD2. The CDR3 spans 14 residues. Looked up from germline, CDR1 is SGHAT and CDR2 is FQNNGV. Losses at the gene ends were 5 bases for V and 5 bases for J; bases not matched to a gene: 8. In DNA form, the CDR3 reads TGTGCCAGCAGCCCCGGACTAGGAGGGGAGACCCAGTACTTC. Protein sequence: CASSPGLGGETQYF.

This clone was observed once. V usage is TRBV6-1 and J usage is TRBJ2-1, with 9 bases that match TRBD1. CDR1 MNHNS and CDR2 SASEGT come from the germline V gene. CDR3 length: 14 amino acids. Trimming took 10 bases from V and 9 from J; bases not matched to a gene: 13. CDR3 in DNA: TGTGCCACCAACCGGGACAGGGATTTGCGTGAGCAGTTCTTC. Translation: CATNRDRDLREQFF.

The chain joins TRBV19 to TRBJ1-6; 8 nucleotides agree with TRBD1. Germline assignment: CDR1 LNHDA and CDR2 SQIVND (reference sequence). This CDR3 spans 15 amino acids. Trimming took 7 bases from V and 4 from J; bases not matched to a gene: 6. CDR3 protein: CASNHRDRYNSPLHF. The DNA for the CDR3 is TGTGCCAGTAACCATCGGGACAGGTATAATTCACCCCTCCACTTT.

This chain joins TRBV5-1 and TRBJ2-3, with a possible D match to TRBD1 (6 bases). The germline V gene encodes CDR1 SGHRS and CDR2 YFSETQ. V was clipped by 5 bases and J by 1 base, with 14 bases between them. The CDR3 consists of 15 residues. CDR3 in DNA: TGCGCCAGCAGTGCCAGGGGATTCGGCACAGATACGCAGTATTTT. This encodes CASSARGFGTDTQYF.

V is TRBV4-3 and J is TRBJ2-7, with TRBD1 matching 9 bases. Germline loops: CDR1 LGHNA, CDR2 YSLEER. Trimming took 0 bases from V and 3 from J; bases not matched to a gene: 15. The CDR3 runs to 19 residues. CDR3: CASSQDGPGGTGHNYEQYF. The CDR3 DNA is TGCGCCAGCAGCCAAGATGGGCCTGGTGGGACAGGGCATAACTACGAGCAGTACTTC.

This chain uses TRBV12-5 with TRBJ2-5; tentative D call: TRBD2 (7 bases). This CDR3 comprises 15 residues. From germline, CDR1 is LGHNT and CDR2 FRNRAP. The ends were cut back, 3 bases at V and 4 bases at J, with 15 bases in the middle. In nucleotides, the CDR3 is TGTGCTAGTGGTTTCCCAAGGGGGGGCTCAGAGACCCAGTACTTC. Translated, it gives CASGFPRGGSETQYF.

DNA of the CDR3: TGCGCCAGCAGCTTACAGGGTCCTAATGAAAAACTGTTTTTT. This sequence encodes CASSLQGPNEKLFF. The chain links TRBV5-1 to TRBJ1-4, with D perhaps TRBD1 (6 bases). V was cut by 2 bases and J by 3 bases, with 8 bases left in between. Germline V gene data show CDR1 as SGHRS and CDR2 as YFSETQ. The CDR3 sequence is 14 residues long.

The chain joins TRBV7-2 to TRBJ1-1; the D is unclear. The CDR3 extends over 13 amino acids. Germline values: CDR1 SGHTA, CDR2 FQGNSA. Deletions cut 3 bases from V and 0 bases from J, with 5 bases between. The CDR3 DNA is TGTGCCAGCAGCTTCAATTTGAACACTGAAGCTTTCTTT. Translation: CASSFNLNTEAFF. Supplemented by reference TRBV7-2 and TRBJ1-1, the full variable domain reads GAGVSQSPSNKVTEKGKDVELRCDPISGHTALYWYRQSLGQGLEFLIYFQGNSAPDKSGLPSDRFSAERTGGSVSTLTIQRTQQEDSAVYLCASSFNLNTEAFFGQGTRLTVV.

This clone appeared once. The V and J genes are TRBV6-5 and TRBJ2-5; D is possibly TRBD1 (5 bases). The CDR3 has 14 amino acids. Looked up from germline, CDR1 is MNHEY and CDR2 is SVGAGI. The germline V and J ends were trimmed by 0 bases and 4 bases, with 9 bases remaining between them. CDR3 nucleotides: TGTGCCAGCAGTTACTCGCAGGGTGGAGAGACCCAGTACTTC. This sequence encodes CASSYSQGGETQYF.

The chain has TRBV6-1 and TRBJ2-4; 8 bases agree with TRBD2. Germline trimming cut 6 bases from V and 1 base from J; bases unmatched to any gene: 5. Germline V gene sequence: CDR1 MNHNS, CDR2 SASEGT. The CDR3 length is 15 residues. In nucleotides, the CDR3 is TGTGCCAGCAGCGGGGGGGCCTTGGCCAAAAACATTCAGTACTTC. Translated, it gives CASSGGALAKNIQYF.

J is TRBJ2-2 and V is TRBV6-1; 9 positions agree with TRBD2. Germline assignment: CDR1 MNHNS and CDR2 SASEGT. This CDR3 is built from 17 residues. The J segment lost 6 bases and the V segment lost 2 bases, leaving 10 bases of the junction unmatched. The CDR3 DNA is TGTGCCAGCAGTGAATTCGCCCAGCGGGGGGCTCCCGGGGAGCTGTTTTTT. Protein sequence: CASSEFAQRGAPGELFF.

CDR3 coding DNA: TGTGCCAGCAGTGACTCTATTAGCGGGGGACACAATGAGCAGTTCTTC. Protein product: CASSDSISGGHNEQFF. V is TRBV6-4 and J is TRBJ2-1, with 9 bases lining up with TRBD2. The CDR3 has 16 amino acids. Per germline, CDR1 MRHNA and CDR2 SNTAGT. Trimming at V came to 0 bases and at J to 5 bases, leaving 5 bases not matched to a gene.

The rearrangement joins TRBV28 to TRBJ2-6, with TRBD1 identical over 7 bases. The length of the CDR3 is 17 residues. V dropped 11 bases and J dropped 0; count of bases not matched to a gene: 13. CDR1 and CDR2 (germline): MDHEN, SYDVKM. CDR3 loop: CAATSGTVYSGANVLTF. The CDR3 DNA reads TGTGCCGCCACATCTGGGACAGTCTACTCTGGGGCCAACGTCCTGACTTTC.

This clone showed up just once. The rearrangement links TRBV2 to TRBJ2-7, with D uncertain. With 5 bases removed from V and 1 base from J, the gap between germline ends came to 6 bases. Germline lookup yields CDR1 SNHLY and CDR2 FYNNEI. The CDR3 sequence is 12 residues long. The CDR3 bases are TGTGCCAGCAGTTTTACTTCCTACGAGCAGTACTTC. The encoded protein is CASSFTSYEQYF.